This T cell receptor beta chain emerged from a study of T cell repertoires in cytomegalovirus infection (dated by TCRdb to about 2019). As for the study more broadly: Because public TCR beta signatures pointed to carriage of CMV infection together with the matching HLA type, the HLA type of each donor mattered for the analysis. Points the paper makes about the study in general: The ex vivo response was dominated by HLA-C-restricted CMV-specific TCR beta clonotypes, which also provided the single most frequent clonotype in two of eight donors. In both this cohort and an independent cohort of some 370 donors, the cumulative frequency of public TCR beta family members distinguished carriers of CMV infection plus the relevant HLA type.

Sequencing took place on an Illumina HiSeq 1500. TCRdb reprocessed the public reads (quality trimming at Q25 with fastp, clone calling with MiXCR) and kept in-frame beta chains. Under each unique CDR3 protein, matching rows form one entry showing the most common genes and DNA. The table for this sample lists around 170,000 distinct CDR3 sequences; roughly an eighth of them were counted only once. 25% to 30% of the sample is held by the ten biggest clonotypes. Remarks on this clonotype: Its antigen remains unidentified. No base-level quality is on record; no much larger clone is a single base apart.

The CDR3 contains 17 residues, cysteine and phenylalanine counted. Of all the DNA, just the CDR3 is kept, 51 bases in frame from base 1. The junction carries 18 bases between V and J, which are trimmed by 7 bases and 0 bases respectively. Sequences LNHNV (CDR1) and YYDKDF (CDR2) are obtained from the germline V gene (reference sequence). The sequenced sample was PBMCs. This sequence was found in a human donor in good health (CMV status not recorded). Some clones in this sample may be carry-over from other donors' samples. The sequence joins TRBV15 to TRBJ2-2; a weak D assignment points to TRBD1 (5 bases agree). In nucleotide form, the sequence is TGTGCCACCATCGCTAGAGAGACAGCGCCGAACACCGGGGAGCTGTTTTTT. The encoded protein is CATIARETAPNTGELFF.